One sample yielded the 20 T cell receptor beta chains listed below, sequenced in a study of CD8+ T cells in alopecia areata. Treatment given: oral pan-JAK inhibitor, 5-10 mg twice daily. RNA extraction and reverse transcription yielded cDNA as sequencing template. Profiled with immunoSEQ multiplex PCR; TCRdb holds only in-frame clones, not every one. Of approximately 220,000 clones listed, around two fifths were seen once; the top ten hold roughly 0.45%. The sample in question was CD4+ T cells sorted from blood, obtained at roughly week 30, from a patient treated with tofacitinib. These receptors were taken from a human donor with alopecia areata.

In the case of this clone: One base away lies a much larger clone, so this may be a sequencing read error. J is TRBJ2-1 and V is TRBV11-2; 11 bases map to TRBD2. V lost 5 bases, J lost 9 bases, and 12 bases stayed unmatched. Looked up from germline, CDR1 is SGHAT and CDR2 is FQNNGV. This CDR3 is built from 16 residues. CDR3 residues: CASSPGASGRMSEQFF. The CDR3 DNA sequence: TGTGCCAGCAGCCCGGGGGCTAGCGGGAGGATGAGTGAGCAGTTCTTC.

V and J are TRBV29-1 and TRBJ2-7, with D possibly called TRBD1 or TRBD2 (5 bases each). This CDR3 contains 13 residues. Germline CDR1 is SQVTM and CDR2 is ANQGSEA. Between the trimmed V and J ends, which lost 7 bases and 1 base, there was a span of 14 bases. Here the CDR3 reads CSALRGPSYEQYF. CDR3 coding DNA: TGCAGCGCCCTACGGGGCCCATCCTACGAGCAGTACTTC.

The chain uses TRBV9 and TRBJ1-6; a possible D gene is TRBD1 (5 bases). The V gene lost 4 bases and the J gene lost 10 bases, with 12 bases spanning the gap. The CDR3 runs to 13 residues. Germline values: CDR1 SGDLS, CDR2 YYNGEE. CDR3 residues: CASSPRGGSPLHF. For the CDR3, the DNA is TGTGCCAGCAGCCCCCGGGGGGGGTCACCCCTCCACTTT.

This clone has just a few counts. The V and J genes are TRBV12-5 and TRBJ2-2; the D is unclear. Trimming left V 3 bases short and J 5 bases short, with 4 bases between. The CDR3 is 12 residues long. Germline lookup yields CDR1 LGHNT and CDR2 FRNRAP. CDR3 sequence (DNA): TGTGCTAGTGGTTTCCCTACCGGGGAGCTGTTTTTT. Amino acids: CASGFPTGELFF. The full variable domain, in which reference TRBV12-5 and TRBJ2-2 provide the parts outside the CDR3, is DARVTQTPRHKVTEMGQEVTMRCQPILGHNTVFWYRQTMMQGLELLAYFRNRAPLDDSGMPKDRFSAEMPDATLATLKIQPSEPRDSAVYFCASGFPTGELFFGEGSRLTVL.

The J gene is TRBJ2-7, the V gene TRBV19; no firm D call. The CDR3 has 12 amino acids. The germline CDR1 and CDR2 sequences are LNHDA and SQIVND (reference sequence). V was clipped by 11 bases and J by 0 bases, with 11 bases between them. The CDR3 spells CAFVQVSYEQYF. The CDR3, as DNA: TGTGCCTTCGTCCAGGTCTCCTACGAGCAGTACTTC.

This clone was counted ten times or more. The V call is TRBV18, the J call TRBJ2-6; D not resolved. CDR3 length equals 19 residues. Germline-derived CDR1 and CDR2 are KGHSH and LQKENI. With 3 bases removed from V and 0 bases from J, the gap between germline ends came to 18 bases. The CDR3 DNA is TGTGCCAGCTCACCTCCGACCTTATCCTCCCGCTCTGGGGCCAACGTCCTGACTTTC. Its translation is CASSPPTLSSRSGANVLTF.

This clone has only a few counts. This chain links TRBV9 with TRBJ2-7; 8 bases match TRBD1. V lost 0 bases to trimming and J lost 6 bases; unmatched junction nucleotides: 8. Germline CDR1 and CDR2: SGDLS and YYNGEE. This CDR3 has 15 amino acids. CDR3 region: CASSVGQGSVGEQYF. The DNA of the CDR3 is TGTGCCAGCAGCGTAGGACAGGGGTCGGTAGGCGAGCAGTACTTC. Drawing the rest from reference TRBV9 and TRBJ2-7, the complete variable domain is DSGVTQTPKHLITATGQRVTLRCSPRSGDLSVYWYQQSLDQGLQFLIQYYNGEERAKGNILERFSAQQFPDLHSELNLSSLELGDSALYFCASSVGQGSVGEQYFGPGTRLTVT.

The table lists this clone with a count of one. V usage is TRBV28 and J usage is TRBJ2-3; D remains unclear. The CDR3 covers 13 residues. Germline V gives CDR1 MDHEN, CDR2 SYDVKM. V was shortened by 11 bases and J by 0 bases, with 12 bases between the two germline ends. In DNA, the CDR3 is TGTGCCGGTCGGGCCTCTAGCACAGATACGCAGTATTTT. Translation: CAGRASSTDTQYF.

The genes are TRBV7-2 and TRBJ2-7, with 7 bases lining up with TRBD2. Germline CDR1 reads SGHTA; CDR2 reads FQGNSA. Trimming at V came to 4 bases and at J to 3 bases, leaving 12 bases not matched to a gene. This CDR3 is 16 amino acids long. DNA for the CDR3: TGTGCCAGCAGCTCCCTATTCGGGGGGTCCCTCTACGAGCAGTACTTC. Translating it yields CASSSLFGGSLYEQYF.

This chain uses TRBV4-1 with TRBJ2-7, with 11 bases matching TRBD2. Germline lookup yields CDR1 MGHRA and CDR2 YSYEKL. The CDR3 is 17 residues long. With V trimmed by 2 bases and J by 2 bases, 8 bases remained unmatched. The CDR3 nucleotides are TGCGCCAGCAGCCAAATAGGGCTAGCGGGGGGCCCCTACGAGCAGTACTTC. Translation: CASSQIGLAGGPYEQYF.

This clone appeared a few times. This chain uses TRBV5-4 with TRBJ1-3, with no clear D. Per germline, CDR1 SGHNT and CDR2 YYREEE (reference sequence). The CDR3 loop spans 16 amino acids. V lost 3 bases to trimming and J lost 0 bases, with 13 bases between them. DNA for the CDR3: TGTGCCAGCAGCTCGACCGACCTCATCTCTGGAAACACCATATATTTT. It codes for CASSSTDLISGNTIYF. Full variable domain (rest looked up from reference TRBV5-4 and TRBJ1-3): ETGVTQSPTHLIKTRGQQVTLRCSSQSGHNTVSWYQQALGQGPQFIFQYYREEENGRGNFPPRFSGLQFPNYSSELNVNALELDDSALYLCASSSTDLISGNTIYFGEGSWLTVV.

This clone has only a few counts. The V gene is TRBV6-5, the J gene TRBJ2-7, with no clear D. Germline loops: CDR1 MNHEY, CDR2 SVGAGI. With 2 bases removed from V and 3 bases from J, the gap between germline ends came to 14 bases. The CDR3 is made up of 15 amino acids. Here the CDR3 DNA reads TGTGCCAGCAGTTACGGTTCCGAGACCCTCTACGAGCAGTACTTC. It is translated as CASSYGSETLYEQYF.

The rearrangement uses TRBV15 and TRBJ2-7; weak D call: TRBD1 (5 bases). V was clipped by 0 bases and J by 5 bases, with 14 bases between them. The CDR3 is 15 amino acids. The germline CDR1 and CDR2 sequences are LNHNV and YYDKDF (reference sequence). The chain's CDR3 is CATSRDKGIRHEQYF. The DNA for the CDR3 is TGTGCCACCAGCAGAGACAAGGGGATCCGGCACGAGCAGTACTTC. Full variable domain (remainder filled in from reference TRBV15 and TRBJ2-7): DAMVIQNPRYQVTQFGKPVTLSCSQTLNHNVMYWYQQKSSQAPKLLFHYYDKDFNNEADTPDNFQSRRPNTSFCFLDIRSPGLGDTAMYLCATSRDKGIRHEQYFGPGTRLTVT.

This clone has just a few counts. V and J are TRBV5-1 and TRBJ2-4, with D possibly TRBD1 on 5 matching bases. Germline CDR1 SGHRS, CDR2 YFSETQ. The CDR3 length is 14 residues. V dropped 0 bases and J dropped 9 bases, with 13 bases sitting between them. CDR3 nucleotides: TGCGCCAGCAGCTTGGAAGTGGGGCGCGGCATTCAGTACTTC. Translating it yields CASSLEVGRGIQYF. Full variable domain (outside the CDR3, taken from reference TRBV5-1 and TRBJ2-4): KAGVTQTPRYLIKTRGQQVTLSCSPISGHRSVSWYQQTPGQGLQFLFEYFSETQRNKGNFPGRFSGRQFSNSRSEMNVSTLELGDSALYLCASSLEVGRGIQYFGAGTRLSVL.

The chain links TRBV5-1 to TRBJ1-1; D might be TRBD1 (6 bases). Germline CDR1 reads SGHRS; CDR2 reads YFSETQ. The CDR3 spans 13 residues. Trimming stripped 6 bases from V and 5 bases from J, with 14 bases between. The CDR3: CASKRGEGTEAFF. In DNA form, the CDR3 reads TGCGCCAGCAAGAGGGGGGAAGGAACTGAAGCTTTCTTT. Looking up the rest from reference TRBV5-1 and TRBJ1-1 gives the full variable domain: KAGVTQTPRYLIKTRGQQVTLSCSPISGHRSVSWYQQTPGQGLQFLFEYFSETQRNKGNFPGRFSGRQFSNSRSEMNVSTLELGDSALYLCASKRGEGTEAFFGQGTRLTVV.

This clone was picked up a small number of times. This rearrangement joins TRBV4-2 to TRBJ2-7, with 9 bases that match TRBD2. Germline loops: CDR1 LGHNA, CDR2 YNFKEQ. V was pared by 1 base and J by 3 bases, with 7 bases of the junction left unmatched. The CDR3 consists of 16 residues. CDR3 amino acids: CASSQVPGTSYYEQYF. CDR3 in DNA: TGTGCCAGCAGCCAAGTTCCCGGGACTAGCTACTACGAGCAGTACTTC.

This clone was detected only a few times. The rearrangement joins TRBV5-1 to TRBJ2-6; D is possibly TRBD1 or TRBD2 (5 bases each). This CDR3 has 16 residues. Per germline, CDR1 SGHRS and CDR2 YFSETQ. Deletions cut 1 base from V and 0 bases from J, with 8 bases between. The CDR3 bases are TGCGCCAGCAGCTTGCACGGGGCCTCTGGGGCCAACGTCCTGACTTTC. It is translated as CASSLHGASGANVLTF.

The genes are TRBV19 and TRBJ1-1, with a tentative D call TRBD1 (5 bases). The CDR3 spans 11 residues. CDR1 and CDR2 from the germline V gene are LNHDA and SQIVND (reference sequence). V was clipped by 4 bases and J by 10 bases, with 10 bases between them. The CDR3 loop reads CASSTPGGAFF. CDR3 nucleotides: TGTGCCAGTAGTACCCCCGGGGGAGCTTTCTTT.

This clone has a handful of counts. This sequence joins TRBV23-1 and TRBJ2-1; D might be TRBD1 (6 bases). TRBV23-1 is an open reading frame, and its role is uncertain. V lost 2 bases, J lost 5 bases, and 16 bases lay in between. This CDR3 contains 16 residues. CDR3 in amino acids: CASSQRSRGENNEQFF. CDR3 bases: TGCGCCAGCAGTCAACGTAGCAGGGGTGAAAACAATGAGCAGTTCTTC.

CDR3 coding DNA: TGTGCCAGCAGTTTAAAAGGAGATACGCAGTATTTT. Translation: CASSLKGDTQYF. This chain uses TRBV27 with TRBJ2-3; D is undetermined. The CDR3 totals 12 residues. Germline CDR1 and CDR2: MNHEY and SMNVEV (reference sequence). Trimming shortened V by 2 bases and J by 5 bases, and 5 bases separated the two germline ends.